This T cell receptor (beta chain) is from a study of OX40 agonist ivuxolimab in advanced cancers. Across the whole study: Patients enrolled in dose escalation were diagnosed with hepatocellular carcinoma, melanoma, renal cell or head and neck cancer.

Turning to this clone: Antigen: not known.

Only in-frame clones appear in the TCRdb table, and some are missing; sequencing was by immunoSEQ multiplex PCR. The sample has 25,000 to 35,000 clones, roughly 87% seen once. Looked up from germline, CDR1 is SGHNT and CDR2 is YENEEA. Losses at the gene ends were 6 bases for V and 6 bases for J; bases not matched to a gene: 6. CDR3 length: 13 amino acids. Overall study results and limits: Expanded clones tended on average to be more numerous among CD8+ T cells than CD4+.

Source: CD4+ or CD8+ T cells sorted from blood, taken in a trial of the OX40 agonist ivuxolimab. The chain has TRBV11-3 and TRBJ2-7; 9 bases agree with TRBD1. The TCR was taken from an adult with an advanced solid tumor such as melanoma, head and neck, liver or kidney cancer. As DNA, the CDR3 is TGTGCCAGCAGTGACAGGGGGTCCCCCGAGCAGTACTTC. It translates to CASSDRGSPEQYF.